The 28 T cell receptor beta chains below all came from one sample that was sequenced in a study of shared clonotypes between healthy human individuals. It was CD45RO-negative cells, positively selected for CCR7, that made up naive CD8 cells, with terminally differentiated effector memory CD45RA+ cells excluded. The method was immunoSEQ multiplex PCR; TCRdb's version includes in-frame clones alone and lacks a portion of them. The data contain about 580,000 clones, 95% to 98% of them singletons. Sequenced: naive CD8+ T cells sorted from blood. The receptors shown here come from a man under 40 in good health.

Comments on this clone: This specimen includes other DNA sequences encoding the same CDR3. The CDR3 nucleotides are TGTGCCAGCGGGGGGAATGAGCAGTTCTTC. Protein: CASGGNEQFF. The chain uses TRBV9 and TRBJ2-1; tentatively, D is TRBD2 (6 bases). From germline, CDR1 is SGDLS and CDR2 YYNGEE. V gave up 7 bases and J gave up 7 bases, with 6 bases separating them. This CDR3 comprises 10 residues.

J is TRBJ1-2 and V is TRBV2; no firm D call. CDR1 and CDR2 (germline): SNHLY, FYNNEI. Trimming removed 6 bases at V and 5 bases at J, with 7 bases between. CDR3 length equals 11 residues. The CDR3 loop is CASSSSYGYTF. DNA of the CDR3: TGTGCCAGCAGCAGCTCTTATGGCTACACCTTC.

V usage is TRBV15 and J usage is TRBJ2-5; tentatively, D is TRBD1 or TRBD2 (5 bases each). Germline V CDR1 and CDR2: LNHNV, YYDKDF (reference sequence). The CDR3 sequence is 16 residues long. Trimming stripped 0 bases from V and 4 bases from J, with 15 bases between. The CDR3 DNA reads TGTGCCACCAGCAGAGAGGCGCTGGGGGTATTAGAGACCCAGTACTTC. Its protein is CATSREALGVLETQYF.

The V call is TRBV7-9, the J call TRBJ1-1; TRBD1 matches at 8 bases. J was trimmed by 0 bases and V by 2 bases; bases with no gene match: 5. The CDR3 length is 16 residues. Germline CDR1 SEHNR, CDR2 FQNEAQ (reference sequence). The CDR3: CASSLPQGAVNTEAFF. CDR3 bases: TGTGCCAGCAGCTTACCCCAGGGGGCTGTGAACACTGAAGCTTTCTTT.

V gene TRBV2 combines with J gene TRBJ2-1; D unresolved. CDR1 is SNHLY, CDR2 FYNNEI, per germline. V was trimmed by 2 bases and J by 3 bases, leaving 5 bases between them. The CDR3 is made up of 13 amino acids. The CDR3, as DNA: TGTGCCAGCAGTGAACACGGCTACAATGAGCAGTTCTTC. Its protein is CASSEHGYNEQFF.

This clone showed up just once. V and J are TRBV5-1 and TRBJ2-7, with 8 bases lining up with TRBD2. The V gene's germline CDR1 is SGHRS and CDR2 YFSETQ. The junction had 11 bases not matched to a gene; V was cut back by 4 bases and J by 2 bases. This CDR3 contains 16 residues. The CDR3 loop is CASSIGGSGTTYEQYF. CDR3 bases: TGCGCCAGCAGCATTGGGGGTAGCGGGACTACCTACGAGCAGTACTTC.

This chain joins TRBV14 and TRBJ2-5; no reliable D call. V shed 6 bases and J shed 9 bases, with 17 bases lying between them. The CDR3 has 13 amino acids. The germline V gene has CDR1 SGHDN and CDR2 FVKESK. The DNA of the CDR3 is TGTGCCAGCAGTCAATCCCATATGGGGTCCCAGTACTTC. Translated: CASSQSHMGSQYF.

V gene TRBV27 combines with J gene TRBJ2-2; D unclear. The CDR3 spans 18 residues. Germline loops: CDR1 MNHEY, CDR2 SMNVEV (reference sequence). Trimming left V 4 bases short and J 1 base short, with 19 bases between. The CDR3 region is CASSSPPANYENTGELFF. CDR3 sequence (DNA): TGTGCCAGCAGTTCCCCCCCGGCTAACTATGAGAACACCGGGGAGCTGTTTTTT.

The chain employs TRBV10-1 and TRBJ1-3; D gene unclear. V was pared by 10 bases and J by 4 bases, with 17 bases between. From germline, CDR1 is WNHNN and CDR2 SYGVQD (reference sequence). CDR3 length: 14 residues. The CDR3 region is CATGPFPSGNTIYF. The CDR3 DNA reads TGCGCCACCGGCCCTTTCCCAAGCGGAAACACCATATATTTT.

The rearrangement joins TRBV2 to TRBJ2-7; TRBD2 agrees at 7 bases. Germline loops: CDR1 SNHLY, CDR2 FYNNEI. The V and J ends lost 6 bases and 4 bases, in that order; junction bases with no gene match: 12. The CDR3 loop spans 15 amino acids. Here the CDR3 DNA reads TGTGCCAGCAGGGGCGGGACTAATTTTCGGTACGAGCAGTACTTC. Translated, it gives CASRGGTNFRYEQYF.

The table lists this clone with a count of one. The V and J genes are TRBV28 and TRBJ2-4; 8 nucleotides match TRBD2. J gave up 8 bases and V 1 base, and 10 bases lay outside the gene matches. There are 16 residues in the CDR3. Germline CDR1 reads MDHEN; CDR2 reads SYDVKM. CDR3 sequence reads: CASSLLFGRATYIQYF. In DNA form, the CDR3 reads TGTGCCAGCAGTTTATTGTTCGGGAGGGCGACGTACATTCAGTACTTC.

The CDR3 DNA reads TGCGCCACCATCAGCCGGGACAGCTATGAAGCTTTCTTT. Amino acids: CATISRDSYEAFF. The chain recombines TRBV10-2 with TRBJ1-1, with 7 nucleotides matching TRBD1. This CDR3 is built from 13 residues. Losses at the gene ends were 10 bases for V and 7 bases for J; bases not matched to a gene: 12. From germline, CDR1 is WSHSY and CDR2 SAAADI.

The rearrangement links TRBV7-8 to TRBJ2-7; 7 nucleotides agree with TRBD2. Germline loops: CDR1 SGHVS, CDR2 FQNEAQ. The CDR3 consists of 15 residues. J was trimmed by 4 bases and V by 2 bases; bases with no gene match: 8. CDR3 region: CASSLLREDQYEQYF. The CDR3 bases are TGTGCCAGCAGCTTATTACGGGAGGATCAGTACGAGCAGTACTTC.

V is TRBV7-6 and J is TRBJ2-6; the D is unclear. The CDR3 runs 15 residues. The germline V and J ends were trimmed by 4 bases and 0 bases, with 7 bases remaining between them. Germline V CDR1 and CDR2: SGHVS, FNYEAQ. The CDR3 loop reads CASSSTSSGANVLTF. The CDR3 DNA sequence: TGTGCCAGCAGCTCAACGAGCTCTGGGGCCAACGTCCTGACTTTC.

CDR3 sequence reads: CASSLVSGTYSSTDTQYF. Here the CDR3 DNA reads TGTGCCAGCAGCTTGGTCTCTGGGACCTACTCTAGCACAGATACGCAGTATTTT. This chain links TRBV5-8 with TRBJ2-3; possibly TRBD1 or TRBD2 for D (5 bases each). CDR1 and CDR2 from the germline V gene are SGHTS and YDEGEE. This CDR3 is 18 amino acids long. With 0 bases removed from V and 0 bases from J, the gap between germline ends came to 17 bases.

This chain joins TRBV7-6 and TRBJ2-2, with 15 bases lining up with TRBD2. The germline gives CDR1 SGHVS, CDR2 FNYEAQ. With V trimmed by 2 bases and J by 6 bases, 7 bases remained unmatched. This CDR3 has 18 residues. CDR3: CASSLRTSGRGGPGELFF. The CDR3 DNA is TGTGCCAGCAGCTTAAGGACTAGCGGGAGGGGAGGTCCCGGGGAGCTGTTTTTT.

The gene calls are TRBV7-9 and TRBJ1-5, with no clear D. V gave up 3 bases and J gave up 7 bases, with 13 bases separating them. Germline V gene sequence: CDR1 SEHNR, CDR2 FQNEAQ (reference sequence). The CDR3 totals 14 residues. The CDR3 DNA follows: TGTGCCAGCAGCTTCACGGACGGGAACCAGCCCCAGCATTTT. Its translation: CASSFTDGNQPQHF.

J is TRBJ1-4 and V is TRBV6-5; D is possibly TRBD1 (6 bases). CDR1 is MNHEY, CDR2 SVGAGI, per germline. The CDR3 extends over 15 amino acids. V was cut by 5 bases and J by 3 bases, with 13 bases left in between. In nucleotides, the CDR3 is TGTGCCAGCAGTACCGGGGGCCGGGCTAATGAAAAACTGTTTTTT. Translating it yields CASSTGGRANEKLFF.

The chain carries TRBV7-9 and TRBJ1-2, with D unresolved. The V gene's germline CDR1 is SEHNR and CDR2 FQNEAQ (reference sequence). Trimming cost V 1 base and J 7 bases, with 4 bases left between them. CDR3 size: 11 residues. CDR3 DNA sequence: TGTGCCAGCAGCTTAGAGGGTGGCTACACCTTC. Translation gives CASSLEGGYTF.

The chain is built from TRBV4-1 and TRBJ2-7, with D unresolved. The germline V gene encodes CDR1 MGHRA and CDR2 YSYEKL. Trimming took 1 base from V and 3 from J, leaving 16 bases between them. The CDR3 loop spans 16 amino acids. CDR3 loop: CASSQVLSGSDYEQYF. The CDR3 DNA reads TGCGCCAGCAGCCAAGTTCTCTCGGGTTCGGACTACGAGCAGTACTTC.

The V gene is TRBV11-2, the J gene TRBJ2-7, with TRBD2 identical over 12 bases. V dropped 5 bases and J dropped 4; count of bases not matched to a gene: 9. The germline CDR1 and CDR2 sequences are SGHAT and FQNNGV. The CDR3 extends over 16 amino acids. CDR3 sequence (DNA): TGTGCCAGCAGCCCCCGACTAGCGGGAGAGCTGTACGAGCAGTACTTC. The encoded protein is CASSPRLAGELYEQYF.

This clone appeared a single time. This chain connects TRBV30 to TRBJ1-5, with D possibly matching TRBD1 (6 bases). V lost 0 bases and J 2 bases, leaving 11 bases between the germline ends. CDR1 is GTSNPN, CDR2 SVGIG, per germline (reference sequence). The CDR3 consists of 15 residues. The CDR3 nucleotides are TGTGCCTGGAGTGTAACAGGGACGGGCAATCAGCCCCAGCATTTT. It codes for CAWSVTGTGNQPQHF.

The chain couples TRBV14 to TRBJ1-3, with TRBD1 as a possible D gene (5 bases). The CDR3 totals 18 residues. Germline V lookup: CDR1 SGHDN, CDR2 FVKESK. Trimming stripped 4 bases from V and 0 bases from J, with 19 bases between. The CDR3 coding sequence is TGTGCCAGCAGCCGGACAACCGGGAGACCGGGCTCTGGAAACACCATATATTTT. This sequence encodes CASSRTTGRPGSGNTIYF.

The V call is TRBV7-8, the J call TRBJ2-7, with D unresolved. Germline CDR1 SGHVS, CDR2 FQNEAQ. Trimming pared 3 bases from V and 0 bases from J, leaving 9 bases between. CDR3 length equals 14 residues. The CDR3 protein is CASSFYSSSYEQYF. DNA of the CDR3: TGTGCCAGCAGCTTCTACAGTAGCTCCTACGAGCAGTACTTC. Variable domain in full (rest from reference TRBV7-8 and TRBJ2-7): GAGVSQSPRYKVAKRGQDVALRCDPISGHVSLFWYQQALGQGPEFLTYFQNEAQLDKSGLPSDRFFAERPEGSVSTLKIQRTQQEDSAVYLCASSFYSSSYEQYFGPGTRLTVT.

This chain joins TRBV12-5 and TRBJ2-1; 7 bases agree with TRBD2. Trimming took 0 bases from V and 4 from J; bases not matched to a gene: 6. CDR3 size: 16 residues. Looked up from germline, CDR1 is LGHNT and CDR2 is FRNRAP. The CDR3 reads CASGLVRSGTYNEQFF. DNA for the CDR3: TGTGCTAGTGGTTTGGTCAGGAGCGGGACTTACAATGAGCAGTTCTTC. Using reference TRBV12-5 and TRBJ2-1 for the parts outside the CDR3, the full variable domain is DARVTQTPRHKVTEMGQEVTMRCQPILGHNTVFWYRQTMMQGLELLAYFRNRAPLDDSGMPKDRFSAEMPDATLATLKIQPSEPRDSAVYFCASGLVRSGTYNEQFFGPGTRLTVL.

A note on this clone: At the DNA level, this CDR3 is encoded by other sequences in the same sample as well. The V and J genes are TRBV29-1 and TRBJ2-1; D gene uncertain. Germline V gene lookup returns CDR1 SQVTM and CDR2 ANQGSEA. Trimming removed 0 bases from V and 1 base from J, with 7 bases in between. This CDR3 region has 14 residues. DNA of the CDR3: TGCAGCGTTGAAGATAGGTCTTCCTACAATGAGCAGTTCTTC. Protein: CSVEDRSSYNEQFF.

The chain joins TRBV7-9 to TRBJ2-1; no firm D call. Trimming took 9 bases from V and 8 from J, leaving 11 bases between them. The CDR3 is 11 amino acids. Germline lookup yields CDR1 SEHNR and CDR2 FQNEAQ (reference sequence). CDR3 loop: CAREEQHEQFF. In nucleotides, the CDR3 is TGTGCCAGAGAGGAGCAACATGAGCAGTTCTTC.

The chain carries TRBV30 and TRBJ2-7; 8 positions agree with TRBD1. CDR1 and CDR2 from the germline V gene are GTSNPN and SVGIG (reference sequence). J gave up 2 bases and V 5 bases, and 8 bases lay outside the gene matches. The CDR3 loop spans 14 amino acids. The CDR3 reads CAWGSGRGPYEQYF. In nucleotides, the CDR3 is TGTGCCTGGGGGTCGGGCAGGGGGCCCTACGAGCAGTACTTC.